Listed below are T cell receptor beta chains from one sample, sequenced in a study of shared clonotypes between healthy human individuals. Generated by immunoSEQ multiplex PCR, the TCRdb table keeps only in-frame clones and is missing some. The table has 2 million or so clones, around 96% seen once. The sequencing sample was made of naive CD8+ T cells sorted from blood. The receptors were sampled from a man aged 18 to 29 in good health. Each CDR3 is given with its conserved first and last residue. D genes are given only for firm matches. Clone sizes are given selectively: once, few, many, or a class where the clone is expanded.

clone size	J gene	V gene	D gene	CDR3 DNA	CDR3 protein
NA	TRBJ2-1	TRBV11-2	TRBD1	TGTGCCAGCAGCCCAACCTCGGACAGGGACTTCTACAATGAGCAGTTCTTC	CASSPTSDRDFYNEQFF
NA	TRBJ2-7	TRBV28	NA	TGTGCCAGCAGTTTATACCTGGGTTCCTACGAGCAGTACTTC	CASSLYLGSYEQYF
NA	TRBJ1-1	TRBV7-8	NA	TGTGCCAGCAGCTTAGAAGCGAGGGGGGAGGTGAACACTGAAGCTTTCTTT	CASSLEARGEVNTEAFF
NA	TRBJ2-5	TRBV4-1	NA	TGCGCCAGCAGCCCGATTGGACGGGAAGAGACCCAGTACTTC	CASSPIGREETQYF
NA	TRBJ2-1	TRBV28	TRBD1	TGTGCCAGCCAGGGGGGACAGGGGACTTACAATGAGCAGTTCTTC	CASQGGQGTYNEQFF
NA	TRBJ2-7	TRBV5-6	TRBD1	TGTGCCAGCAGCTTGGGAAGGGGGCTTTTGTCCTACGAGCAGTACTTC	CASSLGRGLLSYEQYF
NA	TRBJ1-6	TRBV14	TRBD1	TGTGCCAGCAGCCAAGATACAGGCAGGGGGGATAATTCACCCCTCCACTTT	CASSQDTGRGDNSPLHF
NA	TRBJ1-1	TRBV4-1	NA	TGCGCCAGCAGCGACTCCCTCGCGGGGGCTGAAGCTTTCTTT	CASSDSLAGAEAFF
NA	TRBJ1-4	TRBV5-6	NA	TGTGCCAGCAGTTTGGGGCAGAATAATGAAAAACTGTTTTTT	CASSLGQNNEKLFF
NA	TRBJ1-3	TRBV11-2	NA	TGTGCCAGCAGCTTAGACAGGGATGGAAACACCATATATTTT	CASSLDRDGNTIYF
NA	TRBJ1-1	TRBV28	NA	TGTGCCAGCACCTCGGACAGGAACACTGAAGCTTTCTTT	CASTSDRNTEAFF
NA	TRBJ1-1	TRBV4-2	NA	TGTGCCAGCAGCCACGTAGAGGTTCTTGAAGCTTTCTTT	CASSHVEVLEAFF
NA	TRBJ2-5	TRBV9	TRBD2	TGTGCCAGCAGCGTAGAAGGCGGGGGTAACCAAGAGACCCAGTACTTC	CASSVEGGGNQETQYF
NA	TRBJ2-1	TRBV6-5	TRBD2	TGTGCCAGCAGTTACGGGGTAGCGGGAAGTGAGCAGTTCTTC	CASSYGVAGSEQFF
NA	TRBJ2-1	TRBV25-1	NA	TGTGCCAGCAGCCAAAAGGACGGCGTAGCGGATGAGCAGTTCTTC	CASSQKDGVADEQFF
NA	TRBJ1-2	TRBV27	TRBD1	TGTGCCAGCAGTTTGGGGACAGGGGGCCGGTATGGCTACACCTTC	CASSLGTGGRYGYTF
NA	TRBJ2-2	TRBV6-6	NA	TGTGCCAGCAGTTACACGACCACCGGGGAGCTGTTTTTT	CASSYTTTGELFF
NA	TRBJ2-1	TRBV13	NA	TGTGCCAGCAGCCTAGCCCCGGGCGATGAGCAGTTCTTC	CASSLAPGDEQFF
NA	TRBJ1-5	TRBV6-6	NA	TGTGCCAGCAGTCAGGGCCAGCCCCAGCATTTT	CASSQGQPQHF
NA	TRBJ2-2	TRBV27	NA	TGTGCCAGCAGTCCATTAGGGGGGATATACACCGGGGAGCTGTTTTTT	CASSPLGGIYTGELFF
NA	TRBJ2-2	TRBV13	NA	TGTGCCAGCAGCTTAGTAGCGCAGGGACCGAACACCGGGGAGCTGTTTTTT	CASSLVAQGPNTGELFF
NA	TRBJ2-1	TRBV6-6	TRBD1	TGTGCCAGCAGCTCTACAGGGGTTGAGCAGTTCTTC	CASSSTGVEQFF
NA	TRBJ1-2	TRBV6-1	NA	TGTGCCAGCAGTGAATTTTTTTTGGACAAGGACTATGGCTACACCTTC	CASSEFFLDKDYGYTF
NA	TRBJ2-7	TRBV30	TRBD1	TGTGCCTGGACAGGGGGTTGGGGCTACGAGCAGTACTTC	CAWTGGWGYEQYF
NA	TRBJ2-7	TRBV2	TRBD2	TGTGCCAGTGGATTAGCGGGAGTCGAGCAGTACTTC	CASGLAGVEQYF
NA	TRBJ2-5	TRBV5-1	TRBD2	TGCGCCAGCAGCCCCGGACTAGCGGGGGGCCAAGAGACCCAGTACTTC	CASSPGLAGGQETQYF
few	TRBJ1-6	TRBV10-1	NA	TGCGCCAGCAGTGAGGGGGTAGGCTCACCCCTCCACTTT	CASSEGVGSPLHF
few	TRBJ1-1	TRBV28	NA	TGTGCCAGCAGTTTATCCGGGGGGAACACTGAAGCTTTCTTT	CASSLSGGNTEAFF
NA	TRBJ2-7	TRBV9	TRBD1	TGTGCCAGCAGCGTAACAGGGGGCGGCTACGAGCAGTACTTC	CASSVTGGGYEQYF
once	TRBJ2-1	TRBV28	NA	TGTGCCAGCAGTTCAAACCCCAGGAGCTCCTACAATGAGCAGTTCTTC	CASSSNPRSSYNEQFF
NA	TRBJ2-3	TRBV11-2	NA	TGTGCCAGCAGCACACAGGGTGGGTTCGGCACAGATACGCAGTATTTT	CASSTQGGFGTDTQYF
NA	TRBJ2-7	TRBV5-1	NA	TGCGCCAGCAGCTTGTCAGGGGAGGCCTACGAGCAGTACTTC	CASSLSGEAYEQYF
NA	TRBJ2-7	TRBV5-6	NA	TGTGCCAGCAGCCCAAGTAGATCCTACGAGCAGTACTTC	CASSPSRSYEQYF
NA	TRBJ1-1	TRBV30	NA	TGTGCCTGGCAACTTGGCGGAGGGACTGAAGCTTTCTTT	CAWQLGGGTEAFF